The 24 T cell receptor beta chains below come from one sample, sequenced in a study of T cells in Graves' hyperthyroidism and ophthalmopathy. Regions amplified from RNA transcripts were the TCR beta CDR3 regions. Carried out on the TCR CDR3, a first-round RT-PCR used the HTBI primer set. TCRdb itself ran the multiplex PCR reads through MiXCR, one entry per CDR3 protein. The repertoire holds 600,000 or so distinct CDR3 sequences, with about 14% as singletons. The sample taken for sequencing was blood. These receptors all stem from a woman under 30 with Graves' ophthalmopathy.

The table lists this clonotype with many counts. The chain has TRBV7-9 and TRBJ2-3; possibly TRBD2 for D (5 bases). Trimming cost V 5 bases and J 0 bases, with 15 bases left between them. The germline V gene has CDR1 SEHNR and CDR2 FQNEAQ (reference sequence). There are 16 residues in the CDR3. This CDR3 is CASSRAGVGSTDTQYF. The CDR3 DNA sequence: TGTGCCAGCAGCCGCGCCGGGGTGGGGAGCACAGATACGCAGTATTTT.

The chain has TRBV19 and TRBJ2-2, with D perhaps TRBD1 or TRBD2 (5 bases each). Trimming shortened V by 4 bases and J by 3 bases, and 12 bases separated the two germline ends. The CDR3 totals 15 residues. Per germline, CDR1 LNHDA and CDR2 SQIVND (reference sequence). This CDR3 is CASSKGRGDTGELFF. The CDR3 DNA sequence: TGTGCCAGTAGTAAGGGTAGGGGAGACACCGGGGAGCTGTTTTTT.

There are a few counts of this clonotype. Its ends do not fully match the called genes, so a read error is possible. The chain employs TRBV7-8 and TRBJ2-2; no firm D call. Germline V gives CDR1 SGHVS, CDR2 FQNEAQ. This CDR3 spans 16 amino acids. CDR3 in amino acids: CASSLAAQRNSGELFF. In nucleotides, the CDR3 is TGTGCCAGCAGCTTAGCGGCTCAGAGGAACTCCGGGGAGCTGTTTTTT.

The V gene is TRBV20-1, the J gene TRBJ1-4; maybe TRBD1 (5 bases). Germline CDR1 DFQATT, CDR2 SNEGSKA (reference sequence). There are 15 residues in the CDR3. V gave up 0 bases and J gave up 8 bases, with 16 bases separating them. The CDR3 reads CSARDNNNSGEKLFF. For the CDR3, the DNA is TGCAGTGCTAGAGATAACAACAACTCAGGGGAAAAACTGTTTTTT.

This clonotype was counted at least ten times. The CDR3 here is CSVNGPGETQYF. In nucleotides, the CDR3 is TGCAGCGTTAATGGGCCGGGAGAGACCCAGTACTTC. This chain joins TRBV29-1 and TRBJ2-5; D is unresolved. The CDR3 spans 12 residues. The ends were cut back, 5 bases at V and 4 bases at J, with 11 bases in the middle. Germline-derived CDR1 and CDR2 are SQVTM and ANQGSEA.

This clonotype appeared many times. The chain has TRBV11-2 and TRBJ2-3, with D possibly TRBD2 on 6 matching bases. V lost 3 bases, J lost 5 bases, and 12 bases lay in between. Germline V gene sequence: CDR1 SGHAT, CDR2 FQNNGV. The CDR3 is 14 residues long. This CDR3 reads CASSFGAGRDTQYF. Here the CDR3 DNA reads TGTGCCAGCAGCTTTGGAGCGGGTAGAGATACGCAGTATTTT.

This clonotype showed up many times. In DNA, the CDR3 is TGCGCCAGCAGCTTGCAAGCGTCTTCCTACGAGCAGTACTTC. Translation: CASSLQASSYEQYF. This sequence joins TRBV5-1 and TRBJ2-7, with D uncertain. The CDR3 totals 14 residues. The germline V and J ends were trimmed by 1 base and 1 base, with 9 bases remaining between them. The germline gives CDR1 SGHRS, CDR2 YFSETQ.

This clonotype was seen a handful of times. The gene calls are TRBV6-2 or TRBV6-3 and TRBJ1-2; D unclear. In germline, CDR1 is MNHEY, CDR2 SVGEGT. Trimming cost V 3 bases and J 4 bases, with 15 bases left between them. This CDR3 has 15 residues. The CDR3 sequence: CASSYFSGRSYGYTF. The CDR3 DNA is TGTGCCAGCAGTTATTTCTCCGGGAGATCCTATGGCTACACCTTC.

Only a few counts were recorded for this clonotype. The rearrangement links TRBV3-1 to TRBJ2-7, with TRBD2 matching over 12 bases. Germline lookup yields CDR1 LGHDT and CDR2 YNNKEL (reference sequence). V shed 4 bases and J 3 bases; nucleotides not matched to a gene: 1. This CDR3 spans 14 amino acids. The CDR3 DNA is TGTGCCAGCAGCCGGACTAGCGGGAACTACGAGCAGTACTTC. Translating it yields CASSRTSGNYEQYF.

This clonotype was counted many times. The chain recombines TRBV7-9 with TRBJ1-2, with TRBD1 identical over 8 bases. J lost 4 bases, V lost 7 bases, and 11 bases had no gene match. This CDR3 spans 15 amino acids. Germline V lookup: CDR1 SEHNR, CDR2 FQNEAQ (reference sequence). The CDR3 protein is CASNNPGQGAYGYTF. The CDR3 region has the DNA TGTGCCAGCAACAACCCCGGACAGGGAGCCTATGGCTACACCTTC.

This clonotype was detected many times. The chain combines TRBV28 with TRBJ2-5, with 7 positions matching TRBD2. The junction had 14 bases not matched to a gene; V was cut back by 6 bases and J by 4 bases. Germline CDR1 and CDR2: MDHEN and SYDVKM. This CDR3 has 16 amino acids. The CDR3 DNA follows: TGTGCCAGCAGCGGGGCCGGGACGGGGGAGGGAGAGACCCAGTACTTC. The encoded protein is CASSGAGTGEGETQYF.

This clonotype appeared many times. J is TRBJ2-7 and V is TRBV5-5; D gene uncertain. This CDR3 is built from 15 residues. Looked up from germline, CDR1 is SGHKS and CDR2 is YYEKEE (reference sequence). Deletions cut 0 bases from V and 1 base from J, with 11 bases between. CDR3 in amino acids: CASSLAFKESYEQYF. The CDR3 DNA sequence: TGTGCCAGCAGCTTGGCCTTTAAGGAATCCTACGAGCAGTACTTC.

This clonotype was observed a handful of times. The chain carries TRBV15 and TRBJ2-3; D call uncertain. This CDR3 has 15 amino acids. Germline-derived CDR1 and CDR2 are LNHNV and YYDKDF (reference sequence). V was clipped by 0 bases and J by 2 bases, with 9 bases between them. Here the CDR3 reads CATSRDQVITDTQYF. The CDR3 nucleotides read TGTGCCACCAGCAGAGATCAGGTGATCACAGATACGCAGTATTTT.

In its sample, this clonotype was seen many times. The genes are TRBV7-2 and TRBJ2-7; D may be TRBD2 (5 bases). CDR1 is SGHTA, CDR2 FQGNSA, per germline. CDR3 length: 13 residues. The V and J ends lost 5 bases and 6 bases respectively, with 14 bases between them. The CDR3: CASSVTSGGEQYF. DNA for the CDR3: TGTGCCAGCAGCGTCACTAGTGGAGGCGAGCAGTACTTC.

This clonotype was counted many times. The rearrangement joins TRBV2 to TRBJ2-1, with TRBD2 identical over 11 bases. J was trimmed by 2 bases and V by 8 bases; bases with no gene match: 5. The CDR3 sequence is 15 residues long. The germline V gene has CDR1 SNHLY and CDR2 FYNNEI. The CDR3 DNA sequence: TGTGCCAGCCTCGAACTAGCGGGAGCCTACAATGAGCAGTTCTTC. This sequence encodes CASLELAGAYNEQFF.

This clonotype was counted at least ten times. The chain recombines TRBV12-3 or TRBV12-4 with TRBJ1-1; no definite D call. The V end lost 6 bases, the J end lost 7 bases, and 6 bases lay between the germline ends. The CDR3 covers 10 residues. The CDR3 loop is CASSRVEAFF. In DNA, the CDR3 is TGTGCCAGCAGCCGGGTTGAAGCTTTCTTT.

This chain's CDR3 is CASTQRGPEKLFF. The CDR3 DNA follows: TGTGCCAGCACCCAACGGGGGCCTGAAAAACTGTTTTTT. This chain joins TRBV7-8 and TRBJ1-4, with D tentatively TRBD1 (6 bases). The CDR3 extends over 13 amino acids. Trimming removed 7 bases from V and 7 bases from J, with 13 bases in between. Germline lookup yields CDR1 SGHVS and CDR2 FQNEAQ.

The chain has TRBV19 and TRBJ1-1, with 9 bases aligning to TRBD1. Per the germline V gene, CDR1 is LNHDA and CDR2 is SQIVND (reference sequence). The trim removed 7 bases at V and 3 bases at J, leaving 6 bases unmatched. The CDR3 is made up of 14 amino acids. The DNA for the CDR3 is TGTGCCAGTAAAAAGACAGGGGGTGACACTGAAGCTTTCTTT. It codes for CASKKTGGDTEAFF.

In its sample, this clonotype was seen many times. The chain employs TRBV7-9 and TRBJ2-7; D call uncertain. Germline-derived CDR1 and CDR2 are SEHNR and FQNEAQ (reference sequence). The CDR3 is 15 residues long. Deletions cut 5 bases from V and 2 bases from J, with 16 bases between. This CDR3 is CASSLGLWVPYEQYF. Written as DNA, the CDR3 is TGTGCCAGCAGCCTCGGGCTGTGGGTGCCCTACGAGCAGTACTTC. The whole variable domain, remainder taken from reference TRBV7-9 and TRBJ2-7, is DTGVSQNPRHKITKRGQNVTFRCDPISEHNRLYWYRQTLGQGPEFLTYFQNEAQLEKSRLLSDRFSAERPKGSFSTLEIQRTEQGDSAMYLCASSLGLWVPYEQYFGPGTRLTVT.

At least ten counts were recorded for this clonotype. This chain uses TRBV7-9 with TRBJ1-2; D remains unclear. The CDR3 is 13 residues long. Trimming pared 1 base from V and 6 bases from J, leaving 9 bases between. The germline gives CDR1 SEHNR, CDR2 FQNEAQ (reference sequence). In nucleotides, the CDR3 is TGTGCCAGCAGCTTAGTTGGAGGGCATGGCTACACCTTC. Translated, it gives CASSLVGGHGYTF.

This clonotype was recorded at least ten times. This chain links TRBV19 with TRBJ1-1; D ambiguous. The CDR3 has 13 residues. From germline, CDR1 is LNHDA and CDR2 SQIVND (reference sequence). Trimming removed 8 bases from V and 4 bases from J, with 14 bases in between. The CDR3 DNA follows: TGTGCCAGTGAAGGCGGAAGGACCACTGAAGCTTTCTTT. Translated: CASEGGRTTEAFF.

This clonotype has at least ten counts. This chain uses TRBV7-9 with TRBJ2-7, with TRBD1 matching over 11 bases. This CDR3 contains 15 residues. The junction had 6 bases not matched to a gene; V was cut back by 3 bases and J by 5 bases. Germline V CDR1 and CDR2: SEHNR, FQNEAQ (reference sequence). The CDR3 DNA follows: TGTGCCAGCAGCTTCCCGGGACAGGGGGGCCACGAGCAGTACTTC. Translation gives CASSFPGQGGHEQYF.

This clonotype was picked up a small number of times. The V gene is TRBV6-1, the J gene TRBJ2-7, with 9 bases lining up with TRBD2. The length of the CDR3 is 15 residues. Germline trimming cut 5 bases from V and 5 bases from J; bases unmatched to any gene: 10. CDR1 and CDR2 (germline): MNHNS, SASEGT. The CDR3 spells CASSSLAGTDHEQYF. The DNA for the CDR3 is TGTGCCAGCAGTAGTCTAGCGGGGACCGACCACGAGCAGTACTTC.

This clonotype was detected ten times or more. The chain combines TRBV7-2 with TRBJ2-7; 10 bases agree with TRBD2. The CDR3 length is 14 residues. Trimming removed 5 bases from V and 1 base from J; junction bases left unmatched: 2. The germline CDR1 and CDR2 sequences are SGHTA and FQGNSA. The CDR3 region is CASSQLAGSYEQYF. Written as DNA, the CDR3 is TGTGCCAGCAGCCAACTAGCGGGATCCTACGAGCAGTACTTC.